The clone carrying this T cell receptor (beta chain) was counted a few times. Its matching antigen is unknown. The record originates from a study of Graves' ophthalmopathy and Graves' hyperthyroidism. Study as a whole: No ophthalmopathy within 18 months of follow-up signified stable hyperthyroidism.

General observations from the study: Most thyroid clonotypes with frequency above 0.001 were detected in blood too.

The TCR beta CDR3 regions underwent amplification from RNA transcripts. RT-PCR in the first round used HTBI primers; a second-round multiplex PCR followed. TCRdb re-called the multiplex PCR reads with MiXCR, one entry per CDR3 protein. The repertoire holds 1 million to 1.3 million distinct CDR3 sequences, with about two fifths as singletons. Certain patients were not enrolled. These were patients with other autoimmune diseases, uncontrolled infections, pregnancy or lactation. Each diagnosis was determined on the basis of clinical symptoms, serum thyroxine, TRAb, thyroid ultrasound and orbital computed tomography. The CDR3 runs 14 residues. The germline CDR1 and CDR2 sequences are ENHRY and SYGVKD.

The receptor's source is an adult man with Graves' hyperthyroidism. The specimen was peripheral blood or thyroid tissue (not recorded which). The rearrangement joins TRBV10-3 to TRBJ2-7; 10 bases fit TRBD2. TRBJ2-1 explains the end of the DNA better; the J call may be wrong. For the CDR3, the DNA is TGTGCCATCATGATCGGACTAGCGGACAATGAGCAGTTCTTC. This encodes CAIMIGLADNEQFF.